The 12 T cell receptor beta chains given below trace back to one sample, sequenced in a study of response to subunit inactivated influenza vaccine. MiXCR was run by TCRdb on the RT-PCR reads, yielding one entry per CDR3 protein. Of 450,000 to 550,000 distinct CDR3 sequences in the sample, 25% were seen once. The sequencing used CD4+ T cells sorted from PBMCs, collected 5 days after vaccination. These receptors originate from a man aged 45-65 years who received an inactivated influenza vaccine.

The J gene is TRBJ1-5, the V gene TRBV20-1, with D possibly being TRBD1 (6 bases). The CDR3 consists of 15 residues. The germline V and J ends were trimmed by 0 bases and 5 bases, with 14 bases remaining between them. Germline CDR1 reads DFQATT; CDR2 reads SNEGSKA (reference sequence). The DNA of the CDR3 is TGCAGTGCTAGAGATTCGGGCAGGGGAGATCAGCCCCAGCATTTT. It yields the protein CSARDSGRGDQPQHF.

The chain uses TRBV9 and TRBJ1-6; the D gene is possibly TRBD1 (5 bases). In germline, CDR1 is SGDLS, CDR2 YYNGEE. CDR3 length: 15 amino acids. V lost 7 bases to trimming and J lost 7 bases, with 18 bases between them. CDR3: CASPRAGSGNSPLHF. In DNA form, the CDR3 reads TGTGCCAGCCCAAGGGCAGGGTCAGGGAATTCACCCCTCCACTTT. The full variable domain, completed using reference TRBV9 and TRBJ1-6, is DSGVTQTPKHLITATGQRVTLRCSPRSGDLSVYWYQQSLDQGLQFLIQYYNGEERAKGNILERFSAQQFPDLHSELNLSSLELGDSALYFCASPRAGSGNSPLHFGNGTRLTVT.

V and J are TRBV4-3 and TRBJ2-1; D perhaps matches TRBD2 (5 bases). Trimming removed 1 base from V and 7 bases from J, with 11 bases in between. Germline assignment: CDR1 LGHNA and CDR2 YSLEER. This CDR3 comprises 14 residues. CDR3 in DNA: TGCGCCAGCAGCCAAGGGGCGAGGGTTAATGAGCAGTTCTTC. Protein sequence: CASSQGARVNEQFF.

This clonotype appeared a few times. The genes are TRBV28 and TRBJ2-3; 10 positions match TRBD2. This CDR3 is built from 16 residues. The J segment lost 4 bases and the V segment lost 7 bases, leaving 11 bases of the junction unmatched. Germline V gives CDR1 MDHEN, CDR2 SYDVKM. The CDR3 spells CASIPPASGSADTQYF. CDR3 sequence (DNA): TGTGCCAGCATCCCCCCGGCTAGCGGGAGCGCAGATACGCAGTATTTT. Drawing the rest from reference TRBV28 and TRBJ2-3, the complete variable domain is DVKVTQSSRYLVKRTGEKVFLECVQDMDHENMFWYRQDPGLGLRLIYFSYDVKMKEKGDIPEGYSVSREKKERFSLILESASTNQTSMYLCASIPPASGSADTQYFGPGTRLTVL.

The chain recombines TRBV28 with TRBJ2-7; no clear D gene. Per germline, CDR1 MDHEN and CDR2 SYDVKM. The CDR3 is 12 amino acids. V was trimmed by 2 bases and J by 3 bases, leaving 5 bases between them. CDR3 in amino acids: CASSLLVYEQYF. The CDR3 DNA is TGTGCCAGCAGTTTACTGGTCTACGAGCAGTACTTC.

This clonotype was observed a handful of times. This chain connects TRBV12-3 or TRBV12-4 to TRBJ2-3; D might be TRBD2 (6 bases). The CDR3 runs to 16 residues. Trimming removed 0 bases from V and 3 bases from J, with 13 bases in between. CDR3 DNA sequence: TGTGCCAGCAGTTTAGCGGTCGGAGGGCCGACAGATACGCAGTATTTT. This gives the protein CASSLAVGGPTDTQYF.

This clonotype was detected a few times. The chain is built from TRBV20-1 and TRBJ2-5, with 10 nucleotides matching TRBD1. Per germline, CDR1 DFQATT and CDR2 SNEGSKA (reference sequence). V was pared by 3 bases and J by 4 bases, with 8 bases of the junction left unmatched. This CDR3 spans 15 amino acids. The CDR3, as DNA: TGCAGTGCTAGTTGGGACAGGGGATCTACAGAGACCCAGTACTTC. Protein sequence: CSASWDRGSTETQYF.

This rearrangement joins TRBV28 to TRBJ1-5; 7 bases map to TRBD1. Germline V lookup: CDR1 MDHEN, CDR2 SYDVKM. This CDR3 is built from 11 residues. The junction had 5 bases not matched to a gene; V was cut back by 9 bases and J by 9 bases. In DNA form, the CDR3 reads TGTGCCAGTGAACAGGGGAGGCCCCAGCATTTT. The encoded protein is CASEQGRPQHF.

The V call is TRBV5-1, the J call TRBJ2-3, with TRBD1 identical over 7 bases. In germline, CDR1 is SGHRS, CDR2 YFSETQ. CDR3 length: 14 amino acids. V gave up 4 bases and J gave up 13 bases; unmatched junction bases: 15. CDR3 bases: TGCGCCAGCAGCCCCGGGACAGCCAAGGGATTTAAGTATTTT. It codes for CASSPGTAKGFKYF.

This clonotype is labeled as medium-sized. V and J are TRBV29-1 and TRBJ2-3, with D perhaps TRBD1 (6 bases). Per germline, CDR1 SQVTM and CDR2 ANQGSEA. V lost 7 bases and J lost 1, with 15 bases in between. This CDR3 has 14 amino acids. The DNA of the CDR3 is TGCAGCGCCAACAGGGATCGAGGCACAGATACGCAGTATTTT. Amino acid sequence: CSANRDRGTDTQYF.

A few counts support this clonotype. The V and J genes are TRBV12-3 or TRBV12-4 and TRBJ2-5, with 9 bases that match TRBD2. With 3 bases clipped from V and 5 bases from J, the junction kept 4 bases outside the gene matches. The CDR3 length is 14 residues. The CDR3 DNA reads TGTGCCAGCAGTTTCCGGCGGGGGGGGGAGACCCAGTACTTC. Translated: CASSFRRGGETQYF.

This clonotype has more than one count but fewer than ten. The chain employs TRBV7-2 and TRBJ2-7; 8 bases map to TRBD2. J lost 2 bases, V lost 1 base, and 10 bases had no gene match. The germline CDR1 and CDR2 sequences are SGHTA and FQGNSA. The CDR3 covers 17 residues. The DNA of the CDR3 is TGTGCCAGCAGCTTAGGGGGTTTTGGGACTAGTACCTACGAGCAGTACTTC. Residues: CASSLGGFGTSTYEQYF. Using reference TRBV7-2 and TRBJ2-7 for the parts outside the CDR3, the full variable domain is GAGVSQSPSNKVTEKGKDVELRCDPISGHTALYWYRQSLGQGLEFLIYFQGNSAPDKSGLPSDRFSAERTGGSVSTLTIQRTQQEDSAVYLCASSLGGFGTSTYEQYFGPGTRLTVT.